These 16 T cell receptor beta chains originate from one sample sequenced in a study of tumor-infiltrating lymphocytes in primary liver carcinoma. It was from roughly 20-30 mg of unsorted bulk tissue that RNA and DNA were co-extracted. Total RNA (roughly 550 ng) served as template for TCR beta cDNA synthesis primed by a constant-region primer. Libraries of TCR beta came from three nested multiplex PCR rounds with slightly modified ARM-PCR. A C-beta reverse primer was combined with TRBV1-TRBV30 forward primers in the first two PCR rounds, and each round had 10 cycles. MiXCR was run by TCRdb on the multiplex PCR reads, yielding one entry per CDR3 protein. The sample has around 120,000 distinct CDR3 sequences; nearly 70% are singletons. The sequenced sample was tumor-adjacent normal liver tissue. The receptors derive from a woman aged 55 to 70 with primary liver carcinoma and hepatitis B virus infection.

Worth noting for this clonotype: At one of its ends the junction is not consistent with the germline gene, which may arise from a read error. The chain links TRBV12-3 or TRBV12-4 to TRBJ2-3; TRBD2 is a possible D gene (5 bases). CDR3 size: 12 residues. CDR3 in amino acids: CASRIPPGEKAF. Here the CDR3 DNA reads TGTGCCAGCAGAATACCCCCTGGGGAGAAGGCGTTT.

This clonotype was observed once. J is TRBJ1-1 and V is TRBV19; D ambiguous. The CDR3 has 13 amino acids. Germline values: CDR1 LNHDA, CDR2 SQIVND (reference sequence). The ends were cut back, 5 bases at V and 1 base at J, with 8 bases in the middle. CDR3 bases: TGTGCCAGTAGTGACATGGCGAACACTGAAGCTTTCTTT. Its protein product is CASSDMANTEAFF. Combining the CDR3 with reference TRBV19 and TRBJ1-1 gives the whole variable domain DGGITQSPKYLFRKEGQNVTLSCEQNLNHDAMYWYRQDPGQGLRLIYYSQIVNDFQKGDIAEGYSVSREKKESFPLTVTSAQKNPTAFYLCASSDMANTEAFFGQGTRLTVV.

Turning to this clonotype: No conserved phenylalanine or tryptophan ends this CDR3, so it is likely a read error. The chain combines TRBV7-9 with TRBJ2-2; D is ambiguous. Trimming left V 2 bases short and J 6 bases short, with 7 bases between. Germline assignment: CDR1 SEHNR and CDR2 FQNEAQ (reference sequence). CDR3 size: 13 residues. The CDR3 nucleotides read TGTGCCAGCAGCTTACATGGCGCCGGGGAGCTGTTTCTT. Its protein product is CASSLHGAGELFL.

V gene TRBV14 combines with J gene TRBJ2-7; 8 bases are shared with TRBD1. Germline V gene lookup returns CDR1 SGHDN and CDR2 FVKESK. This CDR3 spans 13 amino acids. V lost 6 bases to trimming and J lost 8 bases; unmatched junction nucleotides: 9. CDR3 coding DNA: TGTGCCAGCAGTTTAGGACAGGGAAAGAAGCAGTACTTC. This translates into CASSLGQGKKQYF. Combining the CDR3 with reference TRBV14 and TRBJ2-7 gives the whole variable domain EAGVTQFPSHSVIEKGQTVTLRCDPISGHDNLYWYRRVMGKEIKFLLHFVKESKQDESGMPNNRFLAERTGGTYSTLKVQPAELEDSGVYFCASSLGQGKKQYFGPGTRLTVT.

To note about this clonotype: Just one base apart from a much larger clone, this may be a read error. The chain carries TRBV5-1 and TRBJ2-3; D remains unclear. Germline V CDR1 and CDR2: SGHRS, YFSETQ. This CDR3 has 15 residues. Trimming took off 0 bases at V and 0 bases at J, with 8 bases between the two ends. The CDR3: CASSLVLGSTDTQYF. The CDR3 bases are TGCGCCAGCAGCTTGGTGCTTGGTAGCACAGATACGCAGTATTTT. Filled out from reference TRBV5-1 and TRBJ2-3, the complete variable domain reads KAGVTQTPRYLIKTRGQQVTLSCSPISGHRSVSWYQQTPGQGLQFLFEYFSETQRNKGNFPGRFSGRQFSNSRSEMNVSTLELGDSALYLCASSLVLGSTDTQYFGPGTRLTVL.

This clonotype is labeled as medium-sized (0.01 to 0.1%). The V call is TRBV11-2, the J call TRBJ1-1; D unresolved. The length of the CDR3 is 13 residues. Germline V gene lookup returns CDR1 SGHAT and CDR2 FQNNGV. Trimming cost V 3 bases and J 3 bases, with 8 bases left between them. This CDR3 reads CASSFHIDTEAFF. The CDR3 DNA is TGTGCCAGCAGCTTCCACATCGACACTGAAGCTTTCTTT.

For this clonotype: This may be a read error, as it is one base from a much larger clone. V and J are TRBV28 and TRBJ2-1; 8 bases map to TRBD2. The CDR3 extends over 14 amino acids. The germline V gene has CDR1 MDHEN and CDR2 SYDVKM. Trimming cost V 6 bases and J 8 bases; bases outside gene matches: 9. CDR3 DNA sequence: TGTGCCAGCAGCGTAGCGGGACGTGGTGATGAGCAGTTCTTC. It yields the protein CASSVAGRGDEQFF.

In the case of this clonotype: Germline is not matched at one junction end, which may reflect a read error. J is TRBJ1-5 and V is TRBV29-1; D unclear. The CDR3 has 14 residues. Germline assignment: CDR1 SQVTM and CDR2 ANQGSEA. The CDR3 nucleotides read TGCATCGCAACCGCCGGAGGGTATAATCGGCCCCAGCATTTT. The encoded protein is CIATAGGYNRPQHF.

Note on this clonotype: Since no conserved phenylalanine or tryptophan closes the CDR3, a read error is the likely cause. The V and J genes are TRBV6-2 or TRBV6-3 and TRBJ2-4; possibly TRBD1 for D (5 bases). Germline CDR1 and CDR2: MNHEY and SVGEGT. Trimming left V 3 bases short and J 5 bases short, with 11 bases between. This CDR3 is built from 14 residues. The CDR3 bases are TGTGCCAGCAGTTATACAGGCCCACAAAACATTCAGTACCTC. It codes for CASSYTGPQNIQYL.

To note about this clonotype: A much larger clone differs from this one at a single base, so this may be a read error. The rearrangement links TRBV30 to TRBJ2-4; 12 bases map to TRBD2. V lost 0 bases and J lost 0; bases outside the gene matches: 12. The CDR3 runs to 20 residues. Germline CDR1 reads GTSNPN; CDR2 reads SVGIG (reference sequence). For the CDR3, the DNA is TGTGCCTGGAGTGTTCCACCGGGACTAGCGGGCATCCTAGCCAAAAACATTCAGTACTTC. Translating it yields CAWSVPPGLAGILAKNIQYF.

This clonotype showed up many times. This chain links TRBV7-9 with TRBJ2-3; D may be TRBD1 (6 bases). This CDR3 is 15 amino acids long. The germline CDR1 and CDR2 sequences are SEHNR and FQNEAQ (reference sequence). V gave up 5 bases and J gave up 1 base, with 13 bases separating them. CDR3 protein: CASSVRDTRTDTQYF. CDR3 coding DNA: TGTGCCAGCAGCGTCCGGGACACCCGCACAGATACGCAGTATTTT.

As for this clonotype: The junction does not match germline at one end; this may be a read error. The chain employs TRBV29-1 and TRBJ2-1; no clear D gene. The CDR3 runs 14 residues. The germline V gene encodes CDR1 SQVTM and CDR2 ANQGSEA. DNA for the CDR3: TGCAGCGTTGAAGTTTTGGGTACCTACAATGAGCAATTCTTC. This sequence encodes CSVEVLGTYNEQFF.

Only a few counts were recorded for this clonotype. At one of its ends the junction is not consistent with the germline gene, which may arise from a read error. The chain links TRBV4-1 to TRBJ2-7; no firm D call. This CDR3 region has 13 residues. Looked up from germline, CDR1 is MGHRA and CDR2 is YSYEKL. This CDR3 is CASSQVLSDEQYF. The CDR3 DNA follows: TGCGCCAGCAGCCAAGTATTGTCGGACGAGCAGTACTTT.

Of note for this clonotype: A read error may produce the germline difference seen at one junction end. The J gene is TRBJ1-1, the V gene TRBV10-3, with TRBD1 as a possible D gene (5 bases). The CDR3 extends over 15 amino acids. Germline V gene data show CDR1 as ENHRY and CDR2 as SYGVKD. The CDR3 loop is CVISESTELDTEAFF. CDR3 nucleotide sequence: TGTGTCATCAGTGAGTCGACAGAGTTGGACACTGAAGCTTTCTTT.

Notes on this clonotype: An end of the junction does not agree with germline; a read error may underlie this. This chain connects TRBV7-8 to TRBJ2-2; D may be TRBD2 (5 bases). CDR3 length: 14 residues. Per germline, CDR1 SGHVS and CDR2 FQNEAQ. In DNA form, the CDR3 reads TGTGTCAGCAGCTTAATGGGAGACACCGGGGAGCTCTTTTTT. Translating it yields CVSSLMGDTGELFF.

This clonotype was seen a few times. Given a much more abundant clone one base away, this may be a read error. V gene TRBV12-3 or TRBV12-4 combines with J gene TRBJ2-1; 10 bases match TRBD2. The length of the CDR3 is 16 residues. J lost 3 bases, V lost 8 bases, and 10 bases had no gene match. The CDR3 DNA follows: TGTGCCAGCGGTCCGCAGGGGACTAGCGTCTACAATGAGCAGTTCTTC. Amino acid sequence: CASGPQGTSVYNEQFF.